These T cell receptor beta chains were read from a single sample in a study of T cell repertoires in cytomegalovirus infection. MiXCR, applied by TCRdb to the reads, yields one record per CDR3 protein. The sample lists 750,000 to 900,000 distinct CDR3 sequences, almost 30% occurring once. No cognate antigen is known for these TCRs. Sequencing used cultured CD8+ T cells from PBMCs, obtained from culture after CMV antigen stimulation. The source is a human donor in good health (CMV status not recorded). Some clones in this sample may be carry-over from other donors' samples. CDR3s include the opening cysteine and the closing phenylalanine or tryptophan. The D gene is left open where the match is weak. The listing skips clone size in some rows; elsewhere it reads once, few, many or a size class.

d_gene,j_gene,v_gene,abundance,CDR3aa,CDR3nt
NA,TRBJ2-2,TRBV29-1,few,CSVVGTGRNTGELFF,TGCAGCGTTGTTGGTACAGGGAGGAACACCGGGGAGCTGTTTTTT
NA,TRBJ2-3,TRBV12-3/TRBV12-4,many,CASSFGTSTDTQYF,TGTGCCAGCAGTTTCGGGACTAGCACAGATACGCAGTATTTT
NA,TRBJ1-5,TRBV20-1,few,CSASKGGADNQPQHF,TGCAGTGCTAGCAAGGGAGGTGCGGACAATCAGCCCCAGCATTTT
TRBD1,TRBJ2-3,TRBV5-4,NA,CASSGSGTGRTDTQYF,TGTGCCAGCAGCGGCTCCGGGACAGGGCGCACAGATACGCAGTATTTT
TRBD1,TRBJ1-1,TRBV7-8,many,CASSDRDRVLTEAFF,TGTGCCAGCAGCGACCGGGACAGGGTTCTCACTGAAGCTTTCTTT
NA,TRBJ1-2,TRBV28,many,CASSLLGSSYGYTF,TGTGCCAGCAGTTTATTAGGCAGTTCCTATGGCTACACCTTC
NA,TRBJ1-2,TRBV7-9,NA,CASSLEGHRDYGYTF,TGTGCCAGCAGCTTAGAGGGACACCGAGATTATGGCTACACCTTC
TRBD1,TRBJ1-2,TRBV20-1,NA,CSAQGQGALDYGYTF,TGCAGTGCCCAGGGACAGGGGGCGCTTGACTATGGCTACACCTTC
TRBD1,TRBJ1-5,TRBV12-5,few,CASGTRGQGRKQPQHF,TGTGCTAGTGGTACTAGAGGACAGGGCCGAAAACAGCCCCAGCATTTT
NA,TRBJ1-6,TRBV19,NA,CASSFRGVGSPLHF,TGTGCCAGTAGTTTCAGGGGCGTCGGTTCACCCCTCCACTTT
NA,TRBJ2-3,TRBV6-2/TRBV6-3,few,CASSYGGVKDTQYF,TGTGCCAGCAGTTACGGCGGGGTAAAGGATACGCAGTATTTT
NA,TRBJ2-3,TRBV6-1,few,CASSGPGNTDTQYF,TGTGCCAGCAGTGGGCCAGGGAACACAGATACGCAGTATTTT
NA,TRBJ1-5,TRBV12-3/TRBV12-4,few,CASSFEVEGMELSQPQHF,TGTGCCAGCAGTTTTGAGGTGGAGGGTATGGAATTGAGCCAGCCCCAGCATTTT
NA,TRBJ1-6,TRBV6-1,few,CASRASLSYNSPLHF,TGTGCCAGCAGAGCCAGTCTCTCCTATAATTCACCCCTCCACTTT
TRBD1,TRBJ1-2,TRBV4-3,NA,CASSQDRGRYFGYTF,TGCGCCAGCAGCCAAGACAGGGGGCGATATTTTGGCTACACCTTC
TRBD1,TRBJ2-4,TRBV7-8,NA,CASSQGQGEYNIQYF,TGTGCCAGCAGCCAAGGACAGGGGGAGTATAACATTCAGTACTTC
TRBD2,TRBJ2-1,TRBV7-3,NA,CASSLSTSAPDNEQFF,TGTGCCAGCAGCTTATCCACTAGCGCCCCCGACAATGAGCAGTTCTTC
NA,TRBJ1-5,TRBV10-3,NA,CAIWLGDSNQPQHF,TGTGCCATCTGGCTAGGGGACAGCAATCAGCCCCAGCATTTT
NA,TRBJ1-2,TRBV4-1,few,CASSQEGQRGYGYTF,TGCGCCAGCAGCCAAGAGGGACAAAGAGGCTATGGCTACACCTTC
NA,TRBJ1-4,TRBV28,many,CASSTKPRGVEKLFF,TGTGCCAGCAGTACTAAACCGAGGGGAGTGGAGAAACTGTTTTTT
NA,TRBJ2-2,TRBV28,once,CASSFEGYTGELFF,TGTGCCAGCAGTTTTGAGGGTTACACCGGGGAGCTGTTTTTT
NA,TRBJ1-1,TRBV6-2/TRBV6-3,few,CASREVMNTEAFF,TGTGCCAGCAGAGAGGTAATGAACACTGAAGCTTTCTTT
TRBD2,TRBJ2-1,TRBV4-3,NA,CASSQDPGTSGGAYNEQFF,TGCGCCAGCAGCCAAGATCCCGGGACTAGCGGGGGGGCGTACAATGAGCAGTTCTTC
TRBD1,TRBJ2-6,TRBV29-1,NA,CSVTSRGRSGANVPTF,TGCAGCGTTACTTCCAGGGGGCGGTCTGGGGCCAACGTCCCGACTTTC
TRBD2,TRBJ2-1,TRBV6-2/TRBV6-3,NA,CASSYSAGGFYNEQFF,TGTGCCAGCAGTTACTCAGCGGGGGGGTTCTACAATGAGCAGTTCTTC
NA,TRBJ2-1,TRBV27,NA,CASSQYKNEQFF,TGTGCCAGCAGTCAATACAAAAATGAGCAGTTCTTC
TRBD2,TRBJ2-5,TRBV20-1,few,CSARGRARRGQETQYF,TGCAGTGCTAGGGGGAGGGCTAGGCGGGGCCAAGAGACCCAGTACTTC
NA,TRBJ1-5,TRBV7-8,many,CASSWGVNQPQHF,TGTGCCAGCAGCTGGGGAGTCAATCAGCCCCAGCATTTT
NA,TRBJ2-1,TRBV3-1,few,CASSLLIRGSSYNEQFF,TGTGCCAGCAGCCTCTTAATACGGGGGAGCTCCTACAATGAGCAGTTCTTC
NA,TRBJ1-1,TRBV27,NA,CASSLSRVWIDTEAFF,TGTGCCAGCAGTTTATCCAGGGTTTGGATTGATACTGAAGCTTTCTTT
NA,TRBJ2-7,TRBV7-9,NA,CASSLADARGGQYF,TGTGCCAGCAGCTTAGCAGACGCACGGGGCGGGCAGTACTTC
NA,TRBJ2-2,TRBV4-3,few,CASSQELTWNTGELFF,TGCGCCAGCAGCCAAGAGTTAACATGGAACACCGGGGAGCTGTTTTTT
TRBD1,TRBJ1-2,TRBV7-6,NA,CASSHPRQGFYGYTF,TGTGCCAGCAGCCATCCTAGACAGGGATTTTATGGCTACACCTTC
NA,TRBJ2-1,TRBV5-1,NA,CASSLAKHEQFF,TGCGCCAGCAGCTTGGCCAAGCATGAGCAGTTCTTC
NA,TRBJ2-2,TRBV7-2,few,CASSLRGSVAGELFF,TGTGCCAGCAGCTTAAGGGGGAGTGTCGCCGGGGAGCTGTTTTTT
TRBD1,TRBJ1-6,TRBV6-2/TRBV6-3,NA,CASSYPGQGTSPLHF,TGTGCCAGCAGTTACCCGGGACAGGGGACTTCACCCCTCCACTTT
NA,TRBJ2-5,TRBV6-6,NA,CASSYLDIQETQYF,TGTGCCAGCAGTTACTTGGACATCCAAGAGACCCAGTACTTC
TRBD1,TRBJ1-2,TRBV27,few,CASSLRGQAWAYYGYTF,TGTGCCAGCAGCCTTAGGGGACAGGCCTGGGCTTACTATGGCTACACCTTC
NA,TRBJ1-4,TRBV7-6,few,CASSLVATFNEKLFF,TGTGCCAGCAGCTTAGTTGCCACCTTTAATGAAAAACTGTTTTTT
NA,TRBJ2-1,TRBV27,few,CASSLSSLNEQFF,TGTGCCAGCAGTTTGAGCAGTTTAAATGAGCAGTTCTTC
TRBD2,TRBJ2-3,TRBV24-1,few,CATYSGAYTDTQYF,TGTGCCACTTATAGCGGGGCCTACACAGATACGCAGTATTTT
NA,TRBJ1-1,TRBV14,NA,CASSQVGLGAFF,TGTGCCAGCAGCCAAGTGGGGCTGGGGGCTTTCTTT
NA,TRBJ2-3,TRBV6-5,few,CASSHGGPDTQYF,TGTGCCAGCAGTCACGGGGGGCCAGATACGCAGTATTTT
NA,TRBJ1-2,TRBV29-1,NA,CSVEVGSTF,TGCAGCGTTGAAGTGGGATCCACCTTC
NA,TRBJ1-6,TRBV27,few,CASSPLRQDAYNSPLHF,TGTGCCAGCAGTCCCCTCCGGCAAGACGCCTATAATTCACCCCTCCACTTT
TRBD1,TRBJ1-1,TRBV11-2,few,CASSLWTSRDRGVNTEAFF,TGTGCCAGCAGCTTATGGACTTCACGGGACAGGGGTGTGAACACTGAAGCTTTCTTT
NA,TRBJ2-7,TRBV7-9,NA,CASKGSTVEQYF,TGTGCCAGCAAGGGATCGACTGTCGAGCAGTACTTC
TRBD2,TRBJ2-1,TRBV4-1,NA,CASSQVLAENEQFF,TGCGCCAGCAGCCAAGTACTAGCGGAGAATGAGCAGTTCTTC
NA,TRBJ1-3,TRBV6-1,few,CASSFDGGPGNTIYF,TGTGCCAGCAGTTTCGATGGGGGCCCTGGAAACACCATATATTTT
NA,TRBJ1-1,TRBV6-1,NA,CASSEREGNTEAFF,TGTGCCAGCAGTGAGAGGGAAGGGAACACTGAAGCTTTCTTT
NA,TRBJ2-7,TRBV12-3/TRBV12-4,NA,CASSLVVRRNEQYF,TGTGCCAGCAGTTTGGTCGTGAGGCGCAACGAGCAGTACTTC
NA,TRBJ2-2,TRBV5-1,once,CASSFLNNPEGELFF,TGCGCCAGCAGCTTTCTAAACAACCCGGAGGGGGAGCTGTTTTTT
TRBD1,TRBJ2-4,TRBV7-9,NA,CASSFPRTGGTKNIQYF,TGTGCCAGCAGCTTCCCGAGGACAGGGGGGACCAAAAACATTCAGTACTTC
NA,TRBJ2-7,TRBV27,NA,CARGPLGKTYEQYF,TGTGCCAGGGGTCCCCTGGGAAAGACCTACGAGCAGTACTTC
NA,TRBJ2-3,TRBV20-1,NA,CSASKRPGTDTQYF,TGCAGTGCTAGTAAGCGGCCAGGGACAGATACGCAGTATTTT
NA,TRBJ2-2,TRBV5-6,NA,CASYPGLLTGELFF,TGTGCCAGCTACCCGGGACTCCTCACCGGGGAGCTGTTTTTT
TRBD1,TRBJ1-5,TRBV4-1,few,CASSPLMGQGGFQPQHF,TGCGCCAGCAGCCCTTTAATGGGACAGGGAGGTTTTCAGCCCCAGCATTTT